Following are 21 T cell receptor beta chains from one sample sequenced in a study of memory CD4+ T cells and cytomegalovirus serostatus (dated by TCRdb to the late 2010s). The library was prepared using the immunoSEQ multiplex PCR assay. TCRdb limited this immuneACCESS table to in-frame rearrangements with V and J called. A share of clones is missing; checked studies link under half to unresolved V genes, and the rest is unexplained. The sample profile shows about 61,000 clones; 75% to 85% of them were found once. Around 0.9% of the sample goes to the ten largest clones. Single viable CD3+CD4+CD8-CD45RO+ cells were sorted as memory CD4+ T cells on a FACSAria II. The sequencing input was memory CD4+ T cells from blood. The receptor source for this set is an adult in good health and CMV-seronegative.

The CDR3 loop is CATGSGRTRKNIQYF. The CDR3 DNA is TGTGCCACCGGTAGCGGGAGGACTAGAAAAAACATTCAGTACTTC. The chain uses TRBV28 and TRBJ2-4, with 10 nucleotides matching TRBD2. This CDR3 has 15 residues. V dropped 10 bases and J dropped 4; count of bases not matched to a gene: 10. CDR1 is MDHEN, CDR2 SYDVKM, per germline.

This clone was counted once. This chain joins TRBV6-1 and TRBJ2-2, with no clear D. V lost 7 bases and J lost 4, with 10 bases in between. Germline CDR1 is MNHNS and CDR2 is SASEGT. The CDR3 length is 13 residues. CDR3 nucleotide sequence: TGTGCCAGCATTGCGACGTCCACCGGGGAGCTGTTTTTT. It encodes CASIATSTGELFF.

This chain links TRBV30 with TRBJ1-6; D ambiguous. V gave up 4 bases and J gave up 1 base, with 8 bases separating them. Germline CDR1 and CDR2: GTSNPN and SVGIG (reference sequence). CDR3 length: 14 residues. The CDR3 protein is CAWTRQSYNSPLHF. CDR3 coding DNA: TGTGCCTGGACACGGCAGTCCTATAATTCACCCCTCCACTTT.

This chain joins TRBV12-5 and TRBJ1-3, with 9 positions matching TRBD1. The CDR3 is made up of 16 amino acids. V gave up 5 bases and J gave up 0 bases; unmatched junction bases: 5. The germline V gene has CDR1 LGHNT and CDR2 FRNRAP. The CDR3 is CASGPGQGNSGNTIYF. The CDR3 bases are TGTGCTAGTGGTCCCGGACAGGGGAACTCTGGAAACACCATATATTTT. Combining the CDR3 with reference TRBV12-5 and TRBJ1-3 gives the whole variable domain DARVTQTPRHKVTEMGQEVTMRCQPILGHNTVFWYRQTMMQGLELLAYFRNRAPLDDSGMPKDRFSAEMPDATLATLKIQPSEPRDSAVYFCASGPGQGNSGNTIYFGEGSWLTVV.

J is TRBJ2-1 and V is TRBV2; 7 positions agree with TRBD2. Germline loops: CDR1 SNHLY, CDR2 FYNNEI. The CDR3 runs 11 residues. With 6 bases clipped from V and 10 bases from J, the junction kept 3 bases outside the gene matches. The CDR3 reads CASRLASEQFF. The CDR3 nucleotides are TGTGCCAGCAGACTAGCGAGCGAGCAGTTCTTC.

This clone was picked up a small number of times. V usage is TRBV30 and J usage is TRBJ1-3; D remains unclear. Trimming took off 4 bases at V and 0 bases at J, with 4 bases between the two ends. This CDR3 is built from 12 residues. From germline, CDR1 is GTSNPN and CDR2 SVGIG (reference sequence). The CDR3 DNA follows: TGTGCCTGGAAGGACTCTGGAAACACCATATATTTT. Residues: CAWKDSGNTIYF.

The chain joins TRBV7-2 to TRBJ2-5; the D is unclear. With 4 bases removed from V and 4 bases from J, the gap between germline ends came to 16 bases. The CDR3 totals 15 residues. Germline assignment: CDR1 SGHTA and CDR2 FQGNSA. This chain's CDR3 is CASSSGSSRGETQYF. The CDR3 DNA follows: TGTGCCAGCAGCTCAGGATCAAGCCGAGGAGAGACCCAGTACTTC.

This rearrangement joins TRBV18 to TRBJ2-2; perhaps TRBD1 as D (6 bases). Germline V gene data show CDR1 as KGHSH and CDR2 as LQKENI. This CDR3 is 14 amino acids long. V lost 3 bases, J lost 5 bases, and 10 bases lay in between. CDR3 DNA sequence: TGTGCCAGCTCACCTACAGGGCAAACCGGGGAGCTGTTTTTT. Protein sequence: CASSPTGQTGELFF.

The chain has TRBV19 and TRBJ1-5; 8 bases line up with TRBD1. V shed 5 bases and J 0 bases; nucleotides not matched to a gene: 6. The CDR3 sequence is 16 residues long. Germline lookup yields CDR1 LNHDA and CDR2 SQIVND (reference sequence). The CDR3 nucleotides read TGTGCCAGTAGTGACAGGGGAAGCCATAGCAATCAGCCCCAGCATTTT. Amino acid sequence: CASSDRGSHSNQPQHF.

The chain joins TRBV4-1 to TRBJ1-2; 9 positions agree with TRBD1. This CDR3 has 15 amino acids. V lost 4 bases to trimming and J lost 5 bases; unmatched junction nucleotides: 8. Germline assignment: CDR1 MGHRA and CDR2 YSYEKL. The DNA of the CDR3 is TGCGCCAGCAGCCCGACTCCCGGGACAGGGTATGGCTACACCTTC. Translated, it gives CASSPTPGTGYGYTF.

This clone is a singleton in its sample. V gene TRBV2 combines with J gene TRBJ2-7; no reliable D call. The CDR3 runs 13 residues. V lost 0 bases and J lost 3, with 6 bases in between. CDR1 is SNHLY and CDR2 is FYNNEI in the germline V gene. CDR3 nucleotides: TGTGCCAGCAGTGAAGCCAGGCGCTACGAGCAGTACTTC. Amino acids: CASSEARRYEQYF. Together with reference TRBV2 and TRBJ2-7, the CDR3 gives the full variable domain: EPEVTQTPSHQVTQMGQEVILRCVPISNHLYFYWYRQILGQKVEFLVSFYNNEISEKSEIFDDQFSVERPDGSNFTLKIRSTKLEDSAMYFCASSEARRYEQYFGPGTRLTVT.

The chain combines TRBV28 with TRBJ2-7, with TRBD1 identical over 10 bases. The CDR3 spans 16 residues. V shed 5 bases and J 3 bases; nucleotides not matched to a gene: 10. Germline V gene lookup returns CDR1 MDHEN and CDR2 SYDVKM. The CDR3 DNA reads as TGTGCCAGCAGTCCTCCCCCCGGGACAGGGGACTACGAGCAGTACTTC. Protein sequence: CASSPPPGTGDYEQYF.

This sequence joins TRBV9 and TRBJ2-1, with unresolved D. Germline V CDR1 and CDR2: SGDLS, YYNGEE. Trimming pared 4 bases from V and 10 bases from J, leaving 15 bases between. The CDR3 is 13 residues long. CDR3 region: CASSLGPESEQFF. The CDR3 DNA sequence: TGTGCCAGCAGCCTCGGCCCCGAGTCCGAGCAGTTCTTC. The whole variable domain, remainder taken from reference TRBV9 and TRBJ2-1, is DSGVTQTPKHLITATGQRVTLRCSPRSGDLSVYWYQQSLDQGLQFLIQYYNGEERAKGNILERFSAQQFPDLHSELNLSSLELGDSALYFCASSLGPESEQFFGPGTRLTVL.

The CDR3 loop reads CASSLRLAGSGDTQYF. CDR3 bases: TGTGCCAGCAGCTTAAGGCTAGCGGGGTCGGGAGATACGCAGTATTTT. V is TRBV7-6 and J is TRBJ2-3, with 9 bases lining up with TRBD2. Germline CDR1 is SGHVS and CDR2 is FNYEAQ. This CDR3 has 16 residues. After removal of 2 bases from V and 5 bases from J, the junction contained 8 bases not matched to a gene.

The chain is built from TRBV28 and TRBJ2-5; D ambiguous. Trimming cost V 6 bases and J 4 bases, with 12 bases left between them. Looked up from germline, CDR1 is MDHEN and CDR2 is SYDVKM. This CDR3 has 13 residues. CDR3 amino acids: CASSLYGSETQYF. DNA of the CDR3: TGTGCCAGCAGCTTGTACGGTTCAGAGACCCAGTACTTC.

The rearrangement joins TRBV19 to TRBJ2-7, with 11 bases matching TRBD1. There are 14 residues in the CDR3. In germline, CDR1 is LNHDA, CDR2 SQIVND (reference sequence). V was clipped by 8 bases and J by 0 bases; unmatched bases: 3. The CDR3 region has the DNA TGTGCCAGTGGCGGGACAGGGGGCTCCTACGAGCAGTACTTC. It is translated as CASGGTGGSYEQYF. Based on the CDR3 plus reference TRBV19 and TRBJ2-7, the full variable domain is DGGITQSPKYLFRKEGQNVTLSCEQNLNHDAMYWYRQDPGQGLRLIYYSQIVNDFQKGDIAEGYSVSREKKESFPLTVTSAQKNPTAFYLCASGGTGGSYEQYFGPGTRLTVT.

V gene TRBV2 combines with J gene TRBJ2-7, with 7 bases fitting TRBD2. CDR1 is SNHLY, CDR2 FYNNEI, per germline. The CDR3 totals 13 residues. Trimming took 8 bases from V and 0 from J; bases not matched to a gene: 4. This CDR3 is CASGGVFSYEQYF. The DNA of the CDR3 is TGTGCCAGCGGGGGGGTTTTCTCCTACGAGCAGTACTTC.

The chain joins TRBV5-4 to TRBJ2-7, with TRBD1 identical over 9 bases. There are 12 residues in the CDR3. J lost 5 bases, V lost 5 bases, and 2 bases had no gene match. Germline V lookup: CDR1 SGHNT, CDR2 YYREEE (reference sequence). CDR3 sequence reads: CASRRTGDEQYF. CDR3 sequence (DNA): TGTGCCAGCAGAAGGACAGGGGACGAGCAGTACTTC.

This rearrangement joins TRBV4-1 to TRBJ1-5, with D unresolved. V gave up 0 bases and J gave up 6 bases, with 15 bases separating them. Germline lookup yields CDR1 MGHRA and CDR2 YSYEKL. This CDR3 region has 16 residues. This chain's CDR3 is CASSQDGLGSGQPQHF. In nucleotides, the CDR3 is TGCGCCAGCAGCCAAGATGGGTTGGGTAGCGGTCAGCCCCAGCATTTT.

CDR3 region: CASQERNTGELFF. The CDR3 nucleotides read TGTGCCAGCCAGGAGAGGAACACCGGGGAGCTGTTTTTT. This sequence joins TRBV6-5 and TRBJ2-2; D not certain. Germline CDR1 reads MNHEY; CDR2 reads SVGAGI. The V gene lost 8 bases and the J gene lost 1 base, with 8 bases spanning the gap. The CDR3 has 13 residues.

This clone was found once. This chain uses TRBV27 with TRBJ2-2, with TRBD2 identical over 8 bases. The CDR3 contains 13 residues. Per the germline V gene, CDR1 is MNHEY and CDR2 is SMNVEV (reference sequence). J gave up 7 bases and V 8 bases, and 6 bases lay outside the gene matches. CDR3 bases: TGTGCCAGCCGTCGGGGGGGGCTCGGGGAGCTGTTTTTT. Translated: CASRRGGLGELFF.